This TCR beta chain was identified during a study of blood T cell repertoires in COVID-19 (dated by TCRdb to between 2020 and 2021). About the full investigation: Collaborator samples came from the United States, Italy and Spain and covered acute and convalescent phases of COVID-19. A freely available public database, intended as a resource for researchers studying the immune response to SARS-CoV-2, is where the repertoires were released. Subjects who had been exposed to COVID-19, were actively infected with it, or had recovered from it provided the deeply sampled blood TCRbeta repertoires that made up the dataset. Where available, HLA class I and class II types were obtained from metadata supplied by the sample provider rather than from assay-based typing. The prospective study material was composed of cDNA or gDNA derived from T cells, B-cell-depleted T cells, or PBMCs. The samples were drawn from two sources: the first 160 participants of the ongoing ImmuneRACE study, and over 1,000 subjects contributed by 6 global collaborators. The sample metadata nearly always contained a de-identified subject ID, COVID-19 status, age in years and sex. Here is what the overall study found, with its caveats: How much clinical and demographic metadata was included differed by source and by participant, and the metadata was provided uncurated.

TCRbeta CDR3 regions were amplified from genomic DNA by means of the immunoSEQ Assay, a bias-controlled multiplex PCR. Per the original workflow: The number of nucleated cells in each sample was estimated from the amplification of reference gene primers within the assay. Sequence reads were collapsed and filtered to measure the absolute abundance of every unique TCRbeta CDR3 rearrangement. For each sample, productive Simpson clonality was calculated as the square root of Simpson's diversity index across productive rearrangements. TCRdb retrieved this table from immuneACCESS and kept in-frame rearrangements only. Not all clones are present; in checked studies, unresolved V genes account for under half, and no reason is known for the remainder. V and J calls and clone size are as listed in that table; D and trimming were resolved from the DNA. This sample has about 330,000 clones in its table, and about 92% of those were observed once. About 18% of the sample lies in the top ten.

Participants in the prospective study were aged about 18 to 90 years, lived in under 30 United States geographic areas, and enrolled through a virtual design. Cohort assignment in the prospective study relied on participant-reported clinical history from a screening survey and a study questionnaire. ImmuneRACE Cohort 3 recovered participants were defined by two consecutive negative NP/OP PCR tests, healthcare professional clearance, or symptom resolution. Mobile phlebotomists in the prospective study collected whole blood, serum and a nasopharyngeal or oropharyngeal swab from every participant. Prospective study participants could optionally give additional blood draws and questionnaires over an approximately two-month period. Prospective study blood samples were shipped either frozen or at room temperature before DNA extraction. For this clone: Its binding antigen is unknown. No base quality values were provided; no much bigger clone lies one nucleotide off.

This clonotype was obtained from a woman aged 25 to 39 who had recovered from COVID-19. Sequencing used PBMCs or T cells enriched from blood (not recorded which).

The CDR3 loop reads CASNRDSNQPQHF. At the DNA level, the sequence is TGTGCCAGTAATCGGGATAGCAATCAGCCCCAGCATTTT. The chain was built from TRBV19 and TRBJ1-5; a confident D gene designation cannot be given. Trimming costs V 7 bases and J 0 bases, and their ends lie 7 bases apart. CDR1 LNHDA and CDR2 SQIVND were looked up in the germline V gene (reference sequence). CDR3 length: 13 amino acids, cysteine to phenylalanine. The read is trimmed to its CDR3 DNA, 39 bases read in frame from base 1.